A selection of T cell receptor beta chains follows, all from one sample in a study of cytomegalovirus exposure and HLA in healthy donors. The table came from immunoSEQ multiplex PCR; TCRdb's copy has only in-frame clones and leaves some out. The sample lists about 170,000 clones; approximately 78% were seen once. Sequenced input: PBMCs. All receptors derive from a human donor in good health. Both conserved end residues are part of each CDR3. D genes are given only for firm matches. The size field is filled for only some rows; it gives once, few, many or a size class.

size	J	V	D	CDR3	DNA
NA	TRBJ2-1	TRBV5-1	TRBD1	CASSAGQGHNNEQFF	TGCGCCAGCAGCGCAGGACAGGGCCATAACAATGAGCAGTTCTTC
NA	TRBJ2-7	TRBV7-2	TRBD2	CASSWSSGGASTSYEQYF	TGTGCCAGCAGCTGGTCTAGCGGGGGGGCCAGTACGTCCTACGAGCAGTACTTC
NA	TRBJ1-1	TRBV2	TRBD1	CASSEGRGLRNTEAFF	TGTGCCAGCAGTGAAGGAAGGGGGCTAAGGAACACTGAAGCTTTCTTT
once	TRBJ1-6	TRBV4-3	NA	CASSQERWGRVDSPLHF	TGCGCCAGCAGCCAAGAGCGCTGGGGCAGGGTGGATTCACCCCTCCACTTT
NA	TRBJ1-3	TRBV11-2	TRBD1	CASSLVAGGYGNTIYF	TGTGCCAGCAGCTTAGTCGCAGGGGGCTACGGAAACACCATATATTTT
NA	TRBJ2-7	TRBV5-1	TRBD1	CASSTGTAYEQYF	TGCGCCAGCAGCACCGGGACAGCCTACGAGCAGTACTTC
NA	TRBJ1-1	TRBV5-6	TRBD1	CASSRVKGQGDTEAFF	TGTGCCAGCAGCCGGGTAAAAGGACAGGGCGACACTGAAGCTTTCTTT
NA	TRBJ2-7	TRBV4-2	TRBD2	CASSPQAGRHYEQYF	TGTGCCAGCAGCCCTCAAGCGGGGCGGCACTACGAGCAGTACTTC
few	TRBJ1-1	TRBV5-1	NA	CASSMRHTNTEAFF	TGCGCCAGCAGCATGAGGCATACGAACACTGAAGCTTTCTTT
NA	TRBJ2-7	TRBV19	NA	CASSVVGLLSYEQYF	TGTGCCAGTAGTGTGGTGGGACTGTTGTCCTACGAGCAGTACTTC
few	TRBJ1-3	TRBV7-9	TRBD1	CASSQSSTGGPGNTIYF	TGTGCCAGCAGCCAGAGTTCCACAGGGGGACCTGGAAACACCATATATTTT
NA	TRBJ1-5	TRBV28	NA	CASSQNRAASNQPQHF	TGTGCCAGCAGTCAAAACAGGGCTGCCAGCAATCAGCCCCAGCATTTT
NA	TRBJ2-7	TRBV5-6	TRBD1	CASSYGTGGYEQYF	TGTGCCAGCAGCTACGGGACAGGGGGTTACGAGCAGTACTTC
NA	TRBJ2-3	TRBV5-1	NA	CASSLAASGDTQYF	TGCGCCAGCAGCTTGGCCGCGTCGGGAGATACGCAGTATTTT
once	TRBJ1-4	TRBV12-5	NA	CASGSTSRRDKLFF	TGTGCTAGTGGCTCCACTTCGAGGCGCGACAAACTGTTTTTT
NA	TRBJ1-2	TRBV11-2	NA	CASSPQGSHGYTF	TGTGCCAGCAGCCCCCAGGGAAGTCATGGCTACACCTTC
NA	TRBJ1-2	TRBV9	TRBD1	CASSVSGTGNGYTF	TGTGCCAGCAGCGTCTCCGGGACAGGAAACGGCTACACCTTC
once	TRBJ1-3	TRBV10-3	TRBD1	CAMGDRRLSGNTIYF	TGTGCCATGGGGGACAGGCGACTCTCTGGAAACACCATATATTTT
NA	TRBJ1-1	TRBV29-1	TRBD1	CSAAATGSTEAFF	TGCAGCGCCGCCGCGACAGGGTCGACTGAAGCTTTCTTT
few	TRBJ2-2	TRBV4-3	TRBD2	CASSQDGGLAGTNTGELFF	TGCGCCAGCAGCCAAGACGGTGGACTAGCGGGGACGAACACCGGGGAGCTGTTTTTT
NA	TRBJ1-5	TRBV27	NA	CASAFIGGGNQPQHF	TGTGCCAGCGCATTCATAGGAGGGGGCAATCAGCCCCAGCATTTT
NA	TRBJ1-3	TRBV15	NA	CATSKGTGNTIYF	TGTGCCACCAGCAAGGGGACTGGAAACACCATATATTTT
once	TRBJ2-7	TRBV10-3	NA	CAISERQGTYEQYF	TGTGCCATCAGTGAAAGGCAGGGAACCTACGAGCAGTACTTC
NA	TRBJ2-1	TRBV5-1	NA	CASSRDTGYNEQFF	TGCGCCAGCAGCCGGGACACAGGATACAATGAGCAGTTCTTC
NA	TRBJ2-3	TRBV7-2	TRBD2	CASSLRGGLLTDTQYF	TGTGCCAGCAGCTTACGGGGGGGGCTTCTAACAGATACGCAGTATTTT
NA	TRBJ1-1	TRBV7-2	TRBD1	CASSLGFVPGQWSTEAFF	TGTGCCAGCAGCTTAGGTTTTGTACCGGGACAGTGGAGCACTGAAGCTTTCTTT
few	TRBJ2-5	TRBV28	TRBD2	CASSPWVASGPQETQYF	TGTGCCAGCAGTCCCTGGGTTGCTAGCGGGCCCCAAGAGACCCAGTACTTC
NA	TRBJ2-1	TRBV5-1	TRBD2	CASSEGLAAYTEQFF	TGCGCCAGCAGCGAGGGACTAGCGGCCTACACTGAGCAGTTCTTC
NA	TRBJ2-1	TRBV7-2	TRBD1	CASSFNRGRDEQFF	TGTGCCAGCAGCTTTAACAGGGGGCGAGATGAGCAGTTCTTC
NA	TRBJ1-1	TRBV19	TRBD1	CASGQGNTEAFF	TGTGCCAGTGGACAGGGGAACACTGAAGCTTTCTTT